Following are 3 T cell receptor beta chains from one sample sequenced in a study of blood T cell repertoires in COVID-19. The repertoire was sequenced with immunoSEQ multiplex PCR; TCRdb's copy has only in-frame clones and lacks some. The sample lists around 170,000 clones, 90% to 95% occurring once. Sequenced input: peripheral blood. Receptor source: a man aged 50-60 years with acute or convalescent COVID-19.

This clone is a singleton in its sample. The chain has TRBV28 and TRBJ2-1; no firm D call. Germline V CDR1 and CDR2: MDHEN, SYDVKM. This CDR3 region has 15 residues. Trimming took 6 bases from V and 0 from J, leaving 12 bases between them. CDR3 coding DNA: TGTGCCAGCAGGTTCCCCACTCCCTCCTACAATGAGCAGTTCTTC. It translates to CASRFPTPSYNEQFF.

The V call is TRBV7-3, the J call TRBJ2-2; no definite D call. This CDR3 region has 15 residues. V was trimmed by 5 bases and J by 6 bases, leaving 16 bases between them. Germline V gives CDR1 SGHTA, CDR2 FQGTGA. The chain's CDR3 is CASSPGKKSSGELFF. The DNA of the CDR3 is TGTGCCAGCAGCCCAGGTAAGAAATCATCCGGGGAGCTGTTTTTT.

This clone was observed a few times. V is TRBV6-2 or TRBV6-3 and J is TRBJ2-3; 7 bases are shared with TRBD2. Germline V gives CDR1 MNHEY, CDR2 SVGEGT. CDR3 length: 16 residues. With 5 bases clipped from V and 2 bases from J, the junction kept 10 bases outside the gene matches. The CDR3 protein is CASSRSGLKYTDTQYF. DNA of the CDR3: TGTGCCAGCAGTCGGTCGGGACTAAAGTACACAGATACGCAGTATTTT.